The 8 T cell receptor beta chains presented below share a single source sample, sequenced in a study of shared clonotypes between healthy human individuals. Measured with immunoSEQ multiplex PCR; TCRdb has only the in-frame clones, and not every one. The data contain some 2,500,000 clones, around 93% of them singletons. The sample was naive CD4+ T cells from PBMCs. As for subset: CD45RA+ positively selected. Receptor source: a man between 18 and 35 years old in good health. Some clones in this sample may be carry-over from other donors' samples.

This sequence joins TRBV19 and TRBJ1-5; D gene unclear. The CDR3 has 15 amino acids. The ends were cut back, 6 bases at V and 2 bases at J, with 14 bases in the middle. The germline CDR1 and CDR2 sequences are LNHDA and SQIVND (reference sequence). The CDR3 sequence: CASSLAPGGNQPQHF. The DNA of the CDR3 is TGTGCCAGTAGCCTGGCGCCTGGAGGCAATCAGCCCCAGCATTTT. Looking up the rest from reference TRBV19 and TRBJ1-5 gives the full variable domain: DGGITQSPKYLFRKEGQNVTLSCEQNLNHDAMYWYRQDPGQGLRLIYYSQIVNDFQKGDIAEGYSVSREKKESFPLTVTSAQKNPTAFYLCASSLAPGGNQPQHFGDGTRLSIL.

The V gene is TRBV6-1, the J gene TRBJ1-5, with 12 bases fitting TRBD1. CDR1 and CDR2 (germline): MNHNS, SASEGT. The length of the CDR3 is 15 residues. V trimming: 4 bases; J trimming: 9 bases; junction bases outside the gene matches: 7. The CDR3 is CASSVGQGAPGPQHF. The CDR3, as DNA: TGTGCCAGCAGTGTGGGACAGGGGGCCCCCGGGCCCCAGCATTTT.

This clone has more than one count but fewer than ten. V gene TRBV7-9 combines with J gene TRBJ2-5; D possibly corresponds to TRBD1 (6 bases). The last part of the DNA fits TRBJ2-7 better; the J call may be wrong. This CDR3 comprises 14 residues. CDR1 and CDR2 (germline): SEHNR, FQNEAQ (reference sequence). In DNA form, the CDR3 reads TGTGCCAGCAGCCCTTCGGGACAATCCTACGAGCAGTACTTC. Its protein is CASSPSGQSYEQYF.

This clone was detected once. The chain combines TRBV28 with TRBJ2-7, with D possibly TRBD2 on 6 matching bases. CDR1 and CDR2 (germline): MDHEN, SYDVKM. The CDR3 has 13 amino acids. Between the trimmed V and J ends, which lost 8 bases and 1 base, there was a span of 12 bases. CDR3 nucleotides: TGTGCCAGCGAGTGGGGAGGATCCTACGAGCAGTACTTC. It is translated as CASEWGGSYEQYF.

This chain connects TRBV28 to TRBJ2-7; 7 bases are a match to TRBD2. After removal of 3 bases from V and 7 bases from J, the junction contained 12 bases not matched to a gene. Germline CDR1 is MDHEN and CDR2 is SYDVKM. The CDR3 length is 15 residues. The CDR3 DNA sequence: TGTGCCAGCAGTTTGGCGGCTAGCGGATTGGGGGAGCAGTACTTC. It translates to CASSLAASGLGEQYF.

V gene TRBV28 combines with J gene TRBJ1-5, with a tentative D call TRBD1 (5 bases). This CDR3 has 14 amino acids. The V gene's germline CDR1 is MDHEN and CDR2 SYDVKM. Trimming removed 4 bases at V and 6 bases at J, with 13 bases between. CDR3 coding DNA: TGTGCCAGCAGTTGGTGGGGGGGGGTTCAGCCCCAGCATTTT. It codes for CASSWWGGVQPQHF.

V is TRBV4-3 and J is TRBJ2-3; 8 bases are shared with TRBD1. CDR1 and CDR2 from the germline V gene are LGHNA and YSLEER. V dropped 0 bases and J dropped 2; count of bases not matched to a gene: 7. This CDR3 contains 17 residues. The CDR3 sequence: CASSQDTNQGATDTQYF. The CDR3 DNA sequence: TGCGCCAGCAGCCAAGATACCAATCAGGGGGCCACAGATACGCAGTATTTT.

The chain links TRBV19 to TRBJ2-5; no definite D call. Germline CDR1 is LNHDA and CDR2 is SQIVND (reference sequence). The CDR3 length is 14 residues. The germline V and J ends were trimmed by 3 bases and 5 bases, with 13 bases remaining between them. The DNA for the CDR3 is TGTGCCAGTAGTATTGTCGGGCAGTGGGAGACCCAGTACTTC. This encodes CASSIVGQWETQYF.